A selection of T cell receptor beta chains follows, all from one sample in a study of cytomegalovirus exposure and HLA in healthy donors. Sequencing used immunoSEQ multiplex PCR; TCRdb keeps in-frame clones, though not all of them. Of 160,000 or so clones listed, roughly nine tenths are singletons. The sequenced sample was PBMCs. The receptors here all came from a man aged 18 to 30 in good health and CMV-seropositive. Both conserved end residues are part of each CDR3. The D gene is left open where the match is weak. Clone size is stated in some rows and not others, as once, few, many or a class when expanded.

>NA|TRBJ1-1|13|TRBV10-1|NA
CATGGREATEAFF
TGCGCCACCGGGGGGAGGGAGGCCACTGAAGCTTTCTTT
>once|TRBJ1-2|16|TRBV27|NA
CASSFSPRGPNYGYTF
TGTGCCAGCAGTTTTAGCCCCAGGGGTCCAAACTATGGCTACACCTTC
>NA|TRBJ1-4|14|TRBV28|NA
CASSLEGFNEKLFF
TGTGCCAGCAGTTTAGAGGGATTTAATGAAAAACTGTTTTTT
>NA|TRBJ2-7|14|TRBV19|TRBD2
CASSDSGAAYEQYF
TGTGCCAGTAGTGACAGCGGGGCCGCCTACGAGCAGTACTTC
>NA|TRBJ1-4|16|TRBV19|TRBD1
CASSTLRDRGREKLFF
TGTGCCAGTAGTACACTTCGGGACAGGGGGAGAGAAAAACTGTTTTTT
>once|TRBJ1-1|12|TRBV9|NA
CASGAGRTEAFF
TGTGCCAGCGGGGCAGGACGCACTGAAGCTTTCTTT
>NA|TRBJ2-7|14|TRBV7-3|NA
CASSLDRNSYEQYF
TGTGCCAGCAGCTTAGACAGGAACTCCTACGAGCAGTACTTC
>NA|TRBJ2-2|14|TRBV28|TRBD2
CATSSGRWTGELFF
TGTGCCACCTCTAGCGGGAGGTGGACCGGGGAGCTGTTTTTT
>NA|TRBJ1-2|15|TRBV28|NA
CASSYYLHRGEGYTF
TGTGCCAGCAGTTATTACCTCCACCGGGGGGAGGGCTACACCTTC
>NA|TRBJ2-1|15|TRBV7-2|TRBD2
CASSFSGTSGREQFF
TGTGCCAGCAGCTTCTCCGGGACTAGCGGAAGGGAGCAGTTCTTC
>NA|TRBJ1-1|12|TRBV6-5|NA
CASSPTGTEAFF
TGTGCCAGCAGCCCAACGGGTACTGAAGCTTTCTTT
>NA|TRBJ1-2|14|TRBV7-9|TRBD1
CASGEQGGYYGYTF
TGTGCCAGCGGAGAGCAGGGGGGTTACTATGGCTACACCTTC
>NA|TRBJ1-2|14|TRBV5-6|TRBD1
CASSLIDRGYGYTF
TGTGCCAGCAGCTTGATCGACAGGGGATATGGCTACACCTTC
>NA|TRBJ2-1|14|TRBV7-6|NA
CASSTSPVSNEQFF
TGTGCCAGCAGTACTAGTCCCGTTTCAAATGAGCAGTTCTTC
>once|TRBJ1-1|14|TRBV7-3|NA
CASSLAPGNTEAFF
TGTGCCAGCAGCTTAGCCCCAGGGAACACTGAAGCTTTCTTT
>NA|TRBJ1-2|15|TRBV5-6|NA
CASSSRYRAPYGYTF
TGTGCCAGCAGCTCCCGATACAGGGCTCCCTATGGCTACACCTTC
>NA|TRBJ2-3|14|TRBV7-2|TRBD2
CASSSSSSGDTQYF
TGTGCCAGCAGCTCCTCCTCTAGCGGGGATACGCAGTATTTT
>NA|TRBJ1-6|16|TRBV12-5|TRBD1
CASGFIGQGRNSPLHF
TGTGCTAGTGGTTTTATCGGACAGGGTCGAAATTCACCCCTCCACTTT
>NA|TRBJ2-7|15|TRBV4-1|TRBD2
CASSHEKAGFYEQYF
TGCGCCAGCAGCCACGAAAAAGCGGGATTCTACGAGCAGTACTTC
>NA|TRBJ2-7|16|TRBV5-6|TRBD2
CARYPRGEGLGYEQYF
TGTGCCAGATACCCCCGAGGGGAGGGATTGGGATACGAGCAGTACTTC
>NA|TRBJ1-1|14|TRBV18|TRBD1
CASSPDRSNTEAFF
TGTGCCAGCTCACCGGACAGGTCGAACACTGAAGCTTTCTTT
>NA|TRBJ1-5|15|TRBV18|NA
CASSRQGLSNQPQHF
TGTGCCAGCTCACGCCAGGGTCTTAGCAATCAGCCCCAGCATTTT
>NA|TRBJ1-3|13|TRBV30|NA
CAWSFSSGNTIYF
TGTGCCTGGAGTTTTAGCTCTGGAAACACCATATATTTT
>NA|TRBJ1-3|15|TRBV6-5|NA
CASSTTRARGNTIYF
TGTGCCAGCAGTACAACCAGGGCTAGGGGAAACACCATATATTTT
>NA|TRBJ1-1|14|TRBV18|NA
CASSLISVNTEAFF
TGTGCCAGCTCACTCATATCAGTGAACACTGAAGCTTTCTTT
>NA|TRBJ1-5|13|TRBV30|NA
CAWSVRGDQPQHF
TGTGCCTGGAGTGTACGGGGGGATCAGCCCCAGCATTTT
>few|TRBJ1-6|16|TRBV5-5|NA
CASSSTRTVEYSPLHF
TGTGCCAGCAGCTCAACACGGACAGTTGAATATTCACCCCTCCACTTT
>NA|TRBJ2-5|15|TRBV13|TRBD2
CASSGGTRAQETQYF
TGTGCCAGCAGCGGGGGGACTAGAGCCCAAGAGACCCAGTACTTC
>NA|TRBJ2-7|16|TRBV11-1|TRBD1
CASSLALGQGVHEQYF
TGTGCCAGCAGCTTAGCGCTTGGACAGGGAGTCCACGAGCAGTACTTC
>many|TRBJ1-2|15|TRBV6-5|NA
CASSFAGLGSYGYTF
TGTGCCAGCAGTTTCGCGGGCCTCGGGTCCTATGGCTACACCTTC
>NA|TRBJ2-1|15|TRBV5-1|TRBD2
CASSLEGLAFNEQFF
TGCGCCAGCAGCTTAGAGGGACTAGCTTTCAATGAGCAGTTCTTC
>once|TRBJ1-4|15|TRBV5-1|TRBD1
CASSLGGTGEEKLFF
TGCGCCAGCAGCTTGGGGGGGACAGGGGAAGAAAAACTGTTTTTT
>once|TRBJ1-2|17|TRBV7-9|NA
CASTSREGGGKDYGYTF
TGTGCCAGCACCTCAAGGGAGGGGGGGGGCAAAGACTATGGCTACACCTTC
>NA|TRBJ2-4|15|TRBV5-1|NA
CASSVEDRRKNIQYF
TGCGCCAGCAGCGTTGAGGACAGAAGAAAAAACATTCAGTACTTC
>NA|TRBJ2-1|15|TRBV14|TRBD1
CASSHRGWSYNEQFF
TGTGCCAGCAGCCACAGGGGGTGGTCCTACAATGAGCAGTTCTTC
>NA|TRBJ1-5|13|TRBV6-1|NA
CASIRDRNQPQHF
TGTGCCAGCATTCGCGACAGGAATCAGCCCCAGCATTTT
>NA|TRBJ2-1|13|TRBV11-1|NA
CASSLTLNNEQFF
TGTGCCAGCAGCTTAACCCTAAACAATGAGCAGTTCTTC
>NA|TRBJ1-6|15|TRBV7-6|TRBD1
CASREGASYNSPLHF
TGTGCCAGCAGAGAGGGGGCGTCCTATAATTCACCCCTCCACTTT
>NA|TRBJ2-7|16|TRBV7-9|TRBD1
CASSQTGGASPGEQYF
TGTGCCAGCAGCCAGACAGGGGGCGCATCCCCCGGCGAGCAGTACTTC
>NA|TRBJ1-1|13|TRBV28|NA
CASSPRDTTEAFF
TGTGCCAGCAGCCCCCGGGACACCACTGAAGCTTTCTTT
>few|TRBJ2-1|14|TRBV5-6|NA
CASSLSRVSRVQFF
TGTGCCAGCAGCTTGTCCAGGGTAAGCCGAGTACAGTTCTTC
>NA|TRBJ1-1|14|TRBV29-1|NA
CSVRGIAGGTEAFF
TGCAGCGTCCGGGGAATTGCGGGCGGGACTGAAGCTTTCTTT
>NA|TRBJ1-3|15|TRBV6-5|NA
CASSANQGVGNTIYF
TGTGCCAGCAGTGCGAACCAGGGCGTCGGAAACACCATATATTTT
>NA|TRBJ1-1|13|TRBV19|NA
CASSIRDGTEAFF
TGTGCCAGTAGTATCAGGGATGGCACTGAAGCTTTCTTT
>NA|TRBJ1-4|14|TRBV5-4|NA
CASSLAQGDEKLFF
TGTGCCAGCAGCTTAGCACAGGGTGATGAAAAACTGTTTTTT
>NA|TRBJ1-5|15|TRBV4-1|NA
CASSQDVQGYQPQHF
TGCGCCAGCAGCCAAGATGTCCAGGGGTATCAGCCCCAGCATTTT
>NA|TRBJ1-3|15|TRBV11-2|NA
CASSPGHYSGNTIYF
TGTGCCAGCAGCCCGGGACATTACTCTGGAAACACCATATATTTT
>NA|TRBJ1-1|14|TRBV19|NA
CASSPQGFSTEAFF
TGTGCCAGTAGCCCCCAGGGTTTTTCCACTGAAGCTTTCTTT
>NA|TRBJ2-2|17|TRBV4-3|TRBD2
CASSQDYSGGNTGELFF
TGCGCCAGCAGCCAAGATTATAGCGGGGGGAACACCGGGGAGCTGTTTTTT